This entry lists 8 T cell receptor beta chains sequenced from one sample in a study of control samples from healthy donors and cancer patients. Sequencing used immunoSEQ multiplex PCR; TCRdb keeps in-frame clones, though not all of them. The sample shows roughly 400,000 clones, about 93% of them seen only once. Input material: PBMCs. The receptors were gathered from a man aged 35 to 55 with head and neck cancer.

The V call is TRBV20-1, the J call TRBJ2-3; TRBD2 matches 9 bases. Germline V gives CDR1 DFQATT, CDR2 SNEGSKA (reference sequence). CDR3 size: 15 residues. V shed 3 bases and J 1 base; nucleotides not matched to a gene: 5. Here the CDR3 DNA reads TGCAGTGCTAGTTCTTGGACTAGCGGCACAGATACGCAGTATTTT. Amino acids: CSASSWTSGTDTQYF.

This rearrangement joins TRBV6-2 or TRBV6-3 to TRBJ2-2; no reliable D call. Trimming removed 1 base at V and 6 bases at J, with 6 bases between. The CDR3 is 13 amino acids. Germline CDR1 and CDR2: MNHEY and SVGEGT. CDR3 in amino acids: CASSYLMSGELFF. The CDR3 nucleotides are TGTGCCAGCAGTTACTTGATGTCCGGGGAGCTGTTTTTT.

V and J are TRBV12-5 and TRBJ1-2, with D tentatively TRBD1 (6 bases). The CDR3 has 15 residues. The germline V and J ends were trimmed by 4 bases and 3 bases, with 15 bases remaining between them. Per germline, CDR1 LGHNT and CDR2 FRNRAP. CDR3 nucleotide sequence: TGTGCTAGTGGTTGGGAACAGGGACCACACTATGGCTACACCTTC. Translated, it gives CASGWEQGPHYGYTF.

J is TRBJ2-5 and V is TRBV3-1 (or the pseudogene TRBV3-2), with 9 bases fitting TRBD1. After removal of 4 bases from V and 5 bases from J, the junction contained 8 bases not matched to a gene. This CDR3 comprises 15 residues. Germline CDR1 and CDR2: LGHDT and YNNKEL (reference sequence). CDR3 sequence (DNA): TGTGCCAGCAGCCCCACAGGGGGCACGGCGGAGACCCAGTACTTC. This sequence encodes CASSPTGGTAETQYF.

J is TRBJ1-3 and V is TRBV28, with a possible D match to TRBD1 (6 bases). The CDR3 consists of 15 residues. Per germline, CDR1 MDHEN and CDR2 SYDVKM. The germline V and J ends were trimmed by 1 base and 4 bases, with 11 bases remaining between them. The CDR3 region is CASSLLGGEGNTIYF. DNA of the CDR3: TGTGCCAGCAGTTTATTAGGGGGGGAAGGAAACACCATATATTTT.

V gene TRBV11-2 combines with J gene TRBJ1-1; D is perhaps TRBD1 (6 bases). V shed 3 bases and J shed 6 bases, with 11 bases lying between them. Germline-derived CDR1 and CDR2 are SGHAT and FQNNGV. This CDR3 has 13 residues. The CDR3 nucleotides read TGTGCCAGCAGCTTGGGGGGCCTCGCTGAAGCTTTCTTT. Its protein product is CASSLGGLAEAFF.

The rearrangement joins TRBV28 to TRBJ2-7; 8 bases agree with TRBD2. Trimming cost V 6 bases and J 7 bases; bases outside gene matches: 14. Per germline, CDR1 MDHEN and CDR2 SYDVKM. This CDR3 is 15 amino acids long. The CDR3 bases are TGTGCCAGCAGCACTTTAGCGGGGATACTTTGGGAGCAGTACTTC. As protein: CASSTLAGILWEQYF.

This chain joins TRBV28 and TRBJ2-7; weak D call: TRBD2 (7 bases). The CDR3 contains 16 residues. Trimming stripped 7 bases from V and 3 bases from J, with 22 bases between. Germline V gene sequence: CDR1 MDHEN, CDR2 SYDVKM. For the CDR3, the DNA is TGTGCCAGCACCCCTAGGGGGGGAAGGGGGAACTACGAGCAGTACTTC. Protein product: CASTPRGGRGNYEQYF.